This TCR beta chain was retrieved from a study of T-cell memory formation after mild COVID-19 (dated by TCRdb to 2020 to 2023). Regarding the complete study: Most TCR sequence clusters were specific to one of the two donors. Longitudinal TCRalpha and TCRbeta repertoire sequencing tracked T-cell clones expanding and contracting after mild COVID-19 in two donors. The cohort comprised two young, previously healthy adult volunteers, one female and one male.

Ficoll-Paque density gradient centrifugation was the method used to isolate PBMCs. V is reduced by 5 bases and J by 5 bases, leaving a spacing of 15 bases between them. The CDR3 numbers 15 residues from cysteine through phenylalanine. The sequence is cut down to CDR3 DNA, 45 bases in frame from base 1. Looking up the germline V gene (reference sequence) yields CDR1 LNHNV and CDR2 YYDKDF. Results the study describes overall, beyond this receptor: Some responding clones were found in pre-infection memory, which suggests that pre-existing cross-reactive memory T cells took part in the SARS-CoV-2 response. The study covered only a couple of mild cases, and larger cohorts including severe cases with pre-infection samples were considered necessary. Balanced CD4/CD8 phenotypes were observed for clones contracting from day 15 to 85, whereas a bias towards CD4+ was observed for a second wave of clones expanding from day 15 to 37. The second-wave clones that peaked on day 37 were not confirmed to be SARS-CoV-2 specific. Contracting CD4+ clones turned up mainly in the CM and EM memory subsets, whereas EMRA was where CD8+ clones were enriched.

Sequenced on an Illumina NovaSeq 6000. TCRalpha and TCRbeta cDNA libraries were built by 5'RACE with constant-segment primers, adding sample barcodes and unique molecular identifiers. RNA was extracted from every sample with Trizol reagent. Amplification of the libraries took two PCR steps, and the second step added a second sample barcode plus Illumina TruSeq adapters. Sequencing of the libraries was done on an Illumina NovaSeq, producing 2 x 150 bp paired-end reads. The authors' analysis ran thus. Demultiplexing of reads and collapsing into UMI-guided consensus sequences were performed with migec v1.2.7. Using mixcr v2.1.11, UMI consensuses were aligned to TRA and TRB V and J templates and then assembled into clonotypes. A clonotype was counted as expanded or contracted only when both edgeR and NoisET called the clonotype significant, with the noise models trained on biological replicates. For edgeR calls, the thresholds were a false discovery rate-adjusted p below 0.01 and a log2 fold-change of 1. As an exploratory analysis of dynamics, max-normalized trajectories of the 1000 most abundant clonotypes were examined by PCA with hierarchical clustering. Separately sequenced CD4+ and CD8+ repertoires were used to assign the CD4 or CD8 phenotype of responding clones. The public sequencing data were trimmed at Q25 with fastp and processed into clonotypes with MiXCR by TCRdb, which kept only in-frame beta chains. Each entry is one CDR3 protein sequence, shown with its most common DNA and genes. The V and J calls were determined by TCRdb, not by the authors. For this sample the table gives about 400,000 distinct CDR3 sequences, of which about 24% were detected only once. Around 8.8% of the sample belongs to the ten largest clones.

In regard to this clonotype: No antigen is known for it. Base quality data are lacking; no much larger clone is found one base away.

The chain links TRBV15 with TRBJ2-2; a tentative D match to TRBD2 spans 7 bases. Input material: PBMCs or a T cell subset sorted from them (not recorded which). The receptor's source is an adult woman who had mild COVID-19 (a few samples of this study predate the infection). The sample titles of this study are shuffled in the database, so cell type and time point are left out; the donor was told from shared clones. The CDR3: CATSWGGDGTGELFF. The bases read TGTGCCACCAGCTGGGGGGGCGATGGGACCGGGGAGCTGTTTTTT.